This T cell receptor (beta chain) comes out of a study of PD-1 blockade in classical Hodgkin lymphoma. The assay was immunoSEQ multiplex PCR, and TCRdb's table has in-frame clones only and misses some. The sample includes 25,000 to 35,000 clones, approximately 68% seen only once; the top ten take almost 4%. This CDR3 is built from 16 residues. The V gene lost 7 bases and the J gene lost 2 bases, with 18 bases spanning the gap. Germline CDR1 SGHVS, CDR2 FQNEAQ. Time point: cycle 4 day 1 (C4D1), after 6 weeks of nivolumab. All patients experienced relapse after autologous stem cell transplantation, and brentuximab vedotin exposure was variable.

The clonotype was recovered from a human donor with classical Hodgkin lymphoma. Here the sequenced sample was peripheral blood mononuclear cells (PBMCs), taken before the fourth cycle of nivolumab. The chain carries TRBV7-8 and TRBJ1-5, with D possibly matching TRBD1 (5 bases). The CDR3 protein is CASTRGRGKGNQPQHF. The CDR3, as DNA: TGTGCCAGCACCCGGGGGAGGGGCAAGGGCAATCAGCCCCAGCATTTT. The whole variable domain, filled in from reference TRBV7-8 and TRBJ1-5, reads GAGVSQSPRYKVAKRGQDVALRCDPISGHVSLFWYQQALGQGPEFLTYFQNEAQLDKSGLPSDRFFAERPEGSVSTLKIQRTQQEDSAVYLCASTRGRGKGNQPQHFGDGTRLSIL.